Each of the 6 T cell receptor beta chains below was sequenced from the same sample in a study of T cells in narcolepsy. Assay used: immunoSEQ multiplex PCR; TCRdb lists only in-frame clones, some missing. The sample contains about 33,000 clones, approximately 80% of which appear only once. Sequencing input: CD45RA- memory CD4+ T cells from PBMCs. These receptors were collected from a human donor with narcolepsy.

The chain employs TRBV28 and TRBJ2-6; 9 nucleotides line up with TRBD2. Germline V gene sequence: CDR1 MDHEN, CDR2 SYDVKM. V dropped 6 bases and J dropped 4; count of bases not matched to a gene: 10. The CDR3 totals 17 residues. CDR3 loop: CASRVAGVKAGANVLTF. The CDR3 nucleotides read TGTGCCAGCAGAGTAGCGGGGGTCAAGGCAGGGGCCAACGTCCTGACTTTC.

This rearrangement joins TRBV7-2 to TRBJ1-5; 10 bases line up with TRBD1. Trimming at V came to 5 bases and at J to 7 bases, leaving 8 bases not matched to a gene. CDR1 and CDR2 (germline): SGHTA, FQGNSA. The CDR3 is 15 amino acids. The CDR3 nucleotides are TGTGCCAGCAGCCCGACAGGGGGCGCCGGGCAGCCCCAGCATTTT. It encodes CASSPTGGAGQPQHF. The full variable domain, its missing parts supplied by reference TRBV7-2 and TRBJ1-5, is GAGVSQSPSNKVTEKGKDVELRCDPISGHTALYWYRQSLGQGLEFLIYFQGNSAPDKSGLPSDRFSAERTGGSVSTLTIQRTQQEDSAVYLCASSPTGGAGQPQHFGDGTRLSIL.

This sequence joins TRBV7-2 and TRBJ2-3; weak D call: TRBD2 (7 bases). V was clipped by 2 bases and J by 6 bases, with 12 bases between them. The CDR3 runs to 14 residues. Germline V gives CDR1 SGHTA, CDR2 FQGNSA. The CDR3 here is CASSLRGGMDTQYF. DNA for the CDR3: TGTGCCAGCAGCTTAAGGGGGGGGATGGATACGCAGTATTTT.

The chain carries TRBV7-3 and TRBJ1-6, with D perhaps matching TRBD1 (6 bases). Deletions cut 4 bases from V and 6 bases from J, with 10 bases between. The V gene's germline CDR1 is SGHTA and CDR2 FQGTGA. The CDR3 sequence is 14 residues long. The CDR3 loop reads CASSSGAANSPLHF. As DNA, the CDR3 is TGTGCCAGCAGCTCAGGGGCTGCTAATTCACCCCTCCACTTT.

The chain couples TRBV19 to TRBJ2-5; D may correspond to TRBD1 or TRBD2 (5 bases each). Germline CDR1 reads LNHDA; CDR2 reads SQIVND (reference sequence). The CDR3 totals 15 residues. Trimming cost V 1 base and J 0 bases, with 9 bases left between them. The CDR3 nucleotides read TGTGCCAGTAGTATAGTAGAGGGGTACCAAGAGACCCAGTACTTC. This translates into CASSIVEGYQETQYF.

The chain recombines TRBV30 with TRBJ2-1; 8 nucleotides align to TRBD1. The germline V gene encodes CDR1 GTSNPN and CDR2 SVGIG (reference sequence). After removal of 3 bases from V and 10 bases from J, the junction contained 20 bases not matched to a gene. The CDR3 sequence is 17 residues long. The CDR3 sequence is CAWSLKRDRTREGEQFF. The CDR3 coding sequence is TGTGCCTGGAGCTTAAAAAGGGACAGGACGCGTGAGGGGGAGCAGTTCTTC. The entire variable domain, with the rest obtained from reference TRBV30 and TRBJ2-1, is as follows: SQTIHQWPATLVQPVGSPLSLECTVEGTSNPNLYWYRQAAGRGLQLLFYSVGIGQISSEVPQNLSASRPQDRQFILSSKKLLLSDSGFYLCAWSLKRDRTREGEQFFGPGTRLTVL.